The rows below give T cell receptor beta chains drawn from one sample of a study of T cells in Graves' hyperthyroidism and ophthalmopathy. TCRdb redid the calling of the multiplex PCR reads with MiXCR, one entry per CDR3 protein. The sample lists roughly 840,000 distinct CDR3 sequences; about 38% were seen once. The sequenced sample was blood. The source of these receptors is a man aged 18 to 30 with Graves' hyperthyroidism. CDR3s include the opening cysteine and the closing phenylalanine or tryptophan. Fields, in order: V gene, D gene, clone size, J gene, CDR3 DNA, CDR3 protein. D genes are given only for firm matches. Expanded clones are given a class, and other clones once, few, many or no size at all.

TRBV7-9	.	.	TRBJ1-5	TGTGCCAGCAGTTGGGAAATGGATCAGCCCCAGCATTTT	CASSWEMDQPQHF
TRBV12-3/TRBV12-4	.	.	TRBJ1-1	TGTGCCAGCAGTTACAATTTTGGGGGTAAGGCTGAAGCTTTCTTT	CASSYNFGGKAEAFF
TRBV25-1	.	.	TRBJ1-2	TGTGCCAGCAGTGCGGCCGGGACGGTTCTTCGGTACACCTTC	CASSAAGTVLRYTF
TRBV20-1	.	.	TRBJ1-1	TGCAGTGCTAGAGGTATGGGGTGGGACACTGAAGCTTTCTTT	CSARGMGWDTEAFF
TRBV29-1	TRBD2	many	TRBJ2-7	TGCAGCGTCCTAGGGACTAGCGGGCTCGACGAGCAGTACTTC	CSVLGTSGLDEQYF
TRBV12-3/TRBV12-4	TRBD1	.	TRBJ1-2	TGTGCCAGCAGTACCTACCGGGACAGATCCAACGGCTACACCTTC	CASSTYRDRSNGYTF
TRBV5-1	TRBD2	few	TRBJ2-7	TGCGCCAGCAGCTTGGCCGAACTAGCGGGGCTCTACGAGCAGTACTTC	CASSLAELAGLYEQYF
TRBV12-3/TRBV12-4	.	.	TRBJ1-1	TGTGCCAGCACTTCCATCGGGAACACTGAAGCTTTCTTT	CASTSIGNTEAFF
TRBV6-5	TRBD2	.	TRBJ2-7	TGTGCCAGCAGTTACTTGACTAGCGGGGAGGAGCAGTACTTC	CASSYLTSGEEQYF
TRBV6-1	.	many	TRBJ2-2	TGTGCCAGCAGTGCACGACAGGCATCGAACACCGGGGAGCTGTTTTTT	CASSARQASNTGELFF
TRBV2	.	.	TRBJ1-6	TGTGCCAGCAGTTTAAGGGCAGAAAGAAGTTCACCCCTCCACTTT	CASSLRAERSSPLHF
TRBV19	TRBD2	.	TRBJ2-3	TGTGCCAGCCGGAGTAGCGGGAGCACAGATACGCAGTATTTT	CASRSSGSTDTQYF
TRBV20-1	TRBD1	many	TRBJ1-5	TGCAGTGCTAGATCACGGGACAGGCGCAATCAGCCCCAGCATTTT	CSARSRDRRNQPQHF
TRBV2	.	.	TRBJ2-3	TGTGCCAGCGGAGCGGCAGATACGCAGTATTTT	CASGAADTQYF
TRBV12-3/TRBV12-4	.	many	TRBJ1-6	TGTGCCAGCAGTTCCGGACAGCCTGGAGTCCTCCACTTT	CASSSGQPGVLHF
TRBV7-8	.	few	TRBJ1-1	TGTGCCAGCAGCTTGAGTTCGGGGGGCACTGAAGCTTTCTTT	CASSLSSGGTEAFF
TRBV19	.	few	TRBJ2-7	TGTGCCAGTAGTATTCCAGGGGGGGTCAACGAGCAGTACTTC	CASSIPGGVNEQYF
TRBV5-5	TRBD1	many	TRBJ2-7	TGTGCCAGCAGCTTGACCGGACAGGGCAACGAGCAGTACTTC	CASSLTGQGNEQYF
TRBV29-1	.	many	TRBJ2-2	TGCAGCACTCGGGGGAACACCGGGGAGCTGTTTTTT	CSTRGNTGELFF
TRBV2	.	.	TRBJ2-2	TGTGCCAGCAGTGAAGGAGGAGGGTACACCGGGGAGCTGTTTTTT	CASSEGGGYTGELFF
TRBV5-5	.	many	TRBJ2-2	TGTGCCAGCCGCTCACAGTCGAACACCGGGGAGCTGTTTTTT	CASRSQSNTGELFF
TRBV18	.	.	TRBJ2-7	TGTGCCAGCTCATCGCAGGGTGAGTCCTACGAGCAGTACTTC	CASSSQGESYEQYF
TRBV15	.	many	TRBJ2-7	TGTGCCACCAGCAGGGCTAGTTCCTACGAGCAGTACTTC	CATSRASSYEQYF
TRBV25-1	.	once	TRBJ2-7	TGTGCCTGGAGCCGGTGGGCTAGCAGACACTACGAGCAGTACTTC	CAWSRWASRHYEQYF
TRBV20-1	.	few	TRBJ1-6	TGCAGTGCCCGACCGGGCTCCTATAATTCACCCCTCCACTTT	CSARPGSYNSPLHF